The 29 T cell receptor beta chains reported below all come from one sample, sequenced in a study of T cells in Graves' hyperthyroidism and ophthalmopathy. Researchers amplified the TCR beta CDR3 regions from RNA transcripts. TCR CDR3 regions were first amplified by RT-PCR with HTBI primers. TCRdb reanalysed the multiplex PCR reads using MiXCR and keeps one entry per CDR3 protein. The sample lists nearly 750,000 distinct CDR3 sequences, approximately 40% occurring once. Sequenced material: blood. These TCRs come from a middle-aged woman with Graves' hyperthyroidism.

This chain uses TRBV6-5 with TRBJ2-7; a weak D match, TRBD2 (5 bases). Trimming left V 7 bases short and J 3 bases short, with 13 bases between. This CDR3 is 13 amino acids long. CDR1 and CDR2 (germline): MNHEY, SVGAGI. As DNA, the CDR3 is TGTGCCAGCAAAGTCAGACGGGGCTACGAGCAGTACTTC. It translates to CASKVRRGYEQYF.

This chain links TRBV15 with TRBJ1-1, with 8 nucleotides matching TRBD1. The V and J ends lost 0 bases and 3 bases, in that order; junction bases with no gene match: 6. The CDR3 spans 16 residues. Germline V CDR1 and CDR2: LNHNV, YYDKDF (reference sequence). CDR3 loop: CATSREHRGEDTEAFF. The CDR3 DNA follows: TGTGCCACCAGCAGAGAACACAGGGGGGAGGACACTGAAGCTTTCTTT.

This chain uses TRBV19 with TRBJ1-2; D is unclear. Trimming stripped 7 bases from V and 8 bases from J, with 20 bases between. The germline V gene has CDR1 LNHDA and CDR2 SQIVND (reference sequence). This CDR3 has 14 residues. CDR3 amino acids: CASTTGEPMGGYTF. Written as DNA, the CDR3 is TGTGCCAGTACTACCGGGGAGCCGATGGGAGGCTACACCTTC.

The sample holds many counts of this clonotype. This rearrangement joins TRBV7-9 to TRBJ2-5; tentative D call: TRBD1 (6 bases). The germline V gene has CDR1 SEHNR and CDR2 FQNEAQ (reference sequence). V was clipped by 5 bases and J by 4 bases, with 17 bases between them. CDR3 length: 15 residues. CDR3 coding DNA: TGTGCCAGCAGCACTGAACGGACAGAAATAGAGACCCAGTACTTC. Translation: CASSTERTEIETQYF. Using reference TRBV7-9 and TRBJ2-5 for the parts outside the CDR3, the full variable domain is DTGVSQNPRHKITKRGQNVTFRCDPISEHNRLYWYRQTLGQGPEFLTYFQNEAQLEKSRLLSDRFSAERPKGSFSTLEIQRTEQGDSAMYLCASSTERTEIETQYFGPGTRLLVL.

Ten or more counts support this clonotype. V and J are TRBV7-3 and TRBJ2-7, with 8 positions matching TRBD1. Germline CDR1 is SGHTA and CDR2 is FQGTGA. CDR3 length: 14 residues. Trimming cost V 8 bases and J 6 bases; bases outside gene matches: 12. The CDR3 sequence is CASSYGGQGGEQYF. CDR3 sequence (DNA): TGTGCCAGCTCGTATGGCGGACAGGGCGGCGAGCAGTACTTC.

Ten or more counts support this clonotype. V usage is TRBV7-8 and J usage is TRBJ2-5; D gene uncertain. This CDR3 has 14 residues. The germline gives CDR1 SGHVS, CDR2 FQNEAQ. Trimming stripped 5 bases from V and 5 bases from J, with 15 bases between. For the CDR3, the DNA is TGTGCCAGCAGCGCGGCCTTAATCGGGGAGACCCAGTACTTC. Translation gives CASSAALIGETQYF.

This clonotype was found a few times. The rearrangement uses TRBV19 and TRBJ1-1; possibly TRBD1 for D (5 bases). CDR1 and CDR2 (germline): LNHDA, SQIVND (reference sequence). This CDR3 comprises 13 residues. V was trimmed by 6 bases and J by 1 base, leaving 9 bases between them. CDR3 sequence (DNA): TGTGCCAGTAGGTCCGGGGGGAACACTGAAGCTTTCTTT. It encodes CASRSGGNTEAFF.

This clonotype was counted at least ten times. V is TRBV19 and J is TRBJ2-7, with TRBD1 matching 8 bases. The V and J ends lost 6 bases and 2 bases, in that order; junction bases with no gene match: 3. The CDR3 totals 13 residues. From germline, CDR1 is LNHDA and CDR2 SQIVND (reference sequence). This chain's CDR3 is CASSHRGTYEQYF. The CDR3 coding sequence is TGTGCCAGTAGCCACAGGGGGACCTACGAGCAGTACTTC.

The V and J genes are TRBV19 and TRBJ2-7, with D perhaps TRBD1 (6 bases). In germline, CDR1 is LNHDA, CDR2 SQIVND (reference sequence). Between the trimmed V and J ends, which lost 10 bases and 0 bases, there was a span of 13 bases. The CDR3 is 13 amino acids. The CDR3 here is CATAGQSSYEQYF. The CDR3 DNA sequence: TGTGCCACCGCAGGACAGAGCTCCTACGAGCAGTACTTC. The whole variable domain, remainder taken from reference TRBV19 and TRBJ2-7, is DGGITQSPKYLFRKEGQNVTLSCEQNLNHDAMYWYRQDPGQGLRLIYYSQIVNDFQKGDIAEGYSVSREKKESFPLTVTSAQKNPTAFYLCATAGQSSYEQYFGPGTRLTVT.

This clonotype was counted only a few times. The rearrangement joins TRBV20-1 to TRBJ2-7; D gene ambiguous. Germline loops: CDR1 DFQATT, CDR2 SNEGSKA (reference sequence). V dropped 0 bases and J dropped 0 bases, with 9 bases sitting between them. The CDR3 has 14 residues. This CDR3 is CSARDYGSSYEQYF. CDR3 DNA sequence: TGCAGTGCTAGAGATTACGGTTCCTCCTACGAGCAGTACTTC.

CDR3 protein: CASSSGQGNYEQYF. CDR3 nucleotide sequence: TGTGCCAGCAGTTCGGGACAGGGTAACTACGAGCAGTACTTC. This chain links TRBV12-3 or TRBV12-4 with TRBJ2-7, with TRBD1 matching 9 bases. This CDR3 has 14 residues. V dropped 4 bases and J dropped 3; count of bases not matched to a gene: 4.

There are a few counts of this clonotype. The chain combines TRBV19 with TRBJ1-4; perhaps TRBD1 as D (5 bases). Germline-derived CDR1 and CDR2 are LNHDA and SQIVND (reference sequence). This CDR3 region has 16 residues. Trimming left V 5 bases short and J 4 bases short, with 17 bases between. As DNA, the CDR3 is TGTGCCAGTAGTGGAGGGACCGGATCTTTTAATGAAAAACTGTTTTTT. Its translation is CASSGGTGSFNEKLFF.

Concerning this clonotype: This clone may be a read error of a much larger clone one base away. The J gene is TRBJ1-1, the V gene TRBV19; D not certain. Trimming removed 8 bases at V and 8 bases at J, with 15 bases between. CDR1 and CDR2 from the germline V gene are LNHDA and SQIVND (reference sequence). The CDR3 consists of 12 residues. CDR3 amino acids: CASDGEGREAFF. CDR3 DNA sequence: TGTGCCAGTGATGGTGAGGGTCGGGAAGCTTTCTTT.

This clonotype appeared many times. This chain uses TRBV7-9 with TRBJ2-5, with 9 bases that match TRBD2. Germline values: CDR1 SEHNR, CDR2 FQNEAQ (reference sequence). With 6 bases clipped from V and 5 bases from J, the junction kept 7 bases outside the gene matches. The CDR3 runs 14 residues. The CDR3 DNA is TGTGCCAGCAGGCCGCGGGGGGGCCGGGAGACCCAGTACTTC. Amino acid sequence: CASRPRGGRETQYF.

This sequence joins TRBV15 and TRBJ2-7, with D possibly matching TRBD2 (5 bases). The DNA matches TRBJ2-1 better at its end, which makes the J call doubtful. Germline V gene sequence: CDR1 LNHNV, CDR2 YYDKDF (reference sequence). The CDR3 is made up of 15 amino acids. CDR3 protein: CATSRDSLDSAEQFF. CDR3 sequence (DNA): TGTGCCACCAGCAGAGATTCCCTAGATAGCGCTGAGCAGTTCTTC.

This clonotype has ten or more counts. The chain has TRBV7-2 and TRBJ2-5; a weak D match, TRBD2 (6 bases). V lost 2 bases, J lost 4 bases, and 20 bases lay in between. Germline loops: CDR1 SGHTA, CDR2 FQGNSA. This CDR3 has 17 residues. CDR3 DNA sequence: TGTGCCAGCAGCTTACGGGAATTTACGGGAGTGAGAGAGACCCAGTACTTC. Translating it yields CASSLREFTGVRETQYF.

CDR3 residues: CASRLPTSPHTNTEAFF. The DNA for the CDR3 is TGTGCCAGCAGACTACCAACCAGTCCACATACTAACACTGAAGCTTTCTTT. J is TRBJ1-1 and V is TRBV7-8, with D hard to call. Trimming cost V 6 bases and J 2 bases, with 22 bases left between them. The CDR3 runs to 17 residues. In germline, CDR1 is SGHVS, CDR2 FQNEAQ.

The rearrangement joins TRBV7-3 to TRBJ2-6; 13 bases fit TRBD2. The junction had 19 bases not matched to a gene; V was cut back by 8 bases and J by 9 bases. Germline V CDR1 and CDR2: SGHTA, FQGTGA. The CDR3 length is 19 residues. The CDR3 loop reads CASHRTSGSGGSFGNVLTF. Here the CDR3 DNA reads TGTGCCAGCCATCGGACTAGCGGGAGTGGGGGATCTTTCGGCAACGTCCTGACTTTC.

This clonotype was observed many times. V and J are TRBV24-1 and TRBJ2-3; tentative D call: TRBD2 (6 bases). V lost 7 bases, J lost 2 bases, and 12 bases lay in between. The CDR3 runs to 14 residues. The V gene's germline CDR1 is KGHDR and CDR2 SFDVKD. The CDR3: CATSSGGPTDTQYF. DNA of the CDR3: TGTGCCACCAGCTCCGGGGGTCCCACAGATACGCAGTATTTT.

A note on this clonotype: A much more abundant neighbour one base away suggests this may be a read error. The CDR3 is CVSSFSTGELFF. The CDR3 DNA reads TGTGTCAGCAGCTTCTCCACCGGGGAGCTGTTTTTT. The V call is TRBV7-3, the J call TRBJ2-2; D is unclear. There are 12 residues in the CDR3. Germline CDR1 and CDR2: SGHTA and FQGTGA. Full variable domain (rest looked up from reference TRBV7-3 and TRBJ2-2): GAGVSQTPSNKVTEKGKYVELRCDPISGHTALYWYRQSLGQGPEFLIYFQGTGAADDSGLPNDRFFAVRPEGSVSTLKIQRTERGDSAVYLCVSSFSTGELFFGEGSRLTVL.

Many counts were recorded for this clonotype. V is TRBV29-1 and J is TRBJ1-2; the D gene is possibly TRBD1 (5 bases). V was clipped by 4 bases and J by 7 bases, with 10 bases between them. This CDR3 is 11 amino acids long. CDR1 and CDR2 (germline): SQVTM, ANQGSEA. Here the CDR3 reads CSVGAGSGYTF. The CDR3 nucleotides read TGCAGCGTTGGGGCAGGGTCTGGCTACACCTTC.

Turning to this clonotype: Since a much larger clone is just one base distant, this may be a read error. The chain carries TRBV2 and TRBJ2-5; D is perhaps TRBD1 (5 bases). The CDR3 spans 13 residues. Per the germline V gene, CDR1 is SNHLY and CDR2 is FYNNEI. V lost 3 bases, J lost 2 bases, and 7 bases lay in between. The CDR3 spells CASSETEQETQYF. CDR3 DNA sequence: TGTGCCAGCAGTGAGACAGAGCAAGAGACCCAGTACTTC.

A word on this clonotype: A much larger clone differs by one base, so this may be a read error. The chain is built from TRBV7-9 and TRBJ2-7, with TRBD1 matching 10 bases. V shed 7 bases and J 3 bases; nucleotides not matched to a gene: 6. The germline gives CDR1 SEHNR, CDR2 FQNEAQ (reference sequence). CDR3 size: 14 residues. CDR3 region: CASNYGTGDYEQYF. In nucleotides, the CDR3 is TGTGCCAGCAACTATGGGACAGGGGACTACGAGCAGTACTTC.

This clonotype was counted many times. This chain uses TRBV5-6 with TRBJ1-1; D remains ambiguous. Germline CDR1 reads SGHDT; CDR2 reads YYEEEE. The CDR3 is made up of 12 amino acids. V shed 3 bases and J shed 8 bases, with 11 bases lying between them. The CDR3 nucleotides are TGTGCCAGCAGCTCCTCGGTGTGGGAAGCTTTCTTT. Protein product: CASSSSVWEAFF.

The chain joins TRBV15 to TRBJ1-2; the D gene is possibly TRBD1 (6 bases). The germline V and J ends were trimmed by 0 bases and 6 bases, with 20 bases remaining between them. The CDR3 spans 17 residues. Germline CDR1 is LNHNV and CDR2 is YYDKDF (reference sequence). CDR3 nucleotides: TGTGCCACCAGCAGAGATTGGGGAGGCAGGGCAGGGGATGGCTACACCTTC. Protein: CATSRDWGGRAGDGYTF.

This chain links TRBV19 with TRBJ2-7; D possibly matches TRBD1 or TRBD2 (5 bases each). This CDR3 has 12 residues. Trimming took off 3 bases at V and 7 bases at J, with 10 bases between the two ends. CDR1 LNHDA and CDR2 SQIVND come from the germline V gene (reference sequence). In DNA, the CDR3 is TGTGCCAGTAGTATTCGCGAGGGGGAGCAGTACTTC. It translates to CASSIREGEQYF.

This clonotype was seen ten or more times. J is TRBJ1-1 and V is TRBV7-9; weak D call: TRBD1 (5 bases). The ends were cut back, 5 bases at V and 4 bases at J, with 14 bases in the middle. This CDR3 region has 14 residues. Germline V gene data show CDR1 as SEHNR and CDR2 as FQNEAQ (reference sequence). The CDR3 is CASSLTEGSTEAFF. For the CDR3, the DNA is TGTGCCAGCAGCCTGACAGAAGGAAGCACTGAAGCTTTCTTT.

With regard to this clonotype: This may be a read error: a much more frequent sequence differs by one nucleotide. Likely a read error: the CDR3 ends without its conserved phenylalanine or tryptophan. The limits of the CDR3 on the DNA are not certain, so only TCRdb's listed CDR3 is given. The genes are TRBV7-9 and TRBJ1-6; TRBD1 is the table's D call and was not checked against the DNA. The CDR3 length is 8 residues, termini included. Germline lookup yields CDR1 SEHNR and CDR2 FQNEAQ (reference sequence). CDR3 protein: CASSGLGG.

The rearrangement joins TRBV19 to TRBJ1-1; 11 bases are shared with TRBD1. Germline V gene data show CDR1 as LNHDA and CDR2 as SQIVND (reference sequence). Unmatched junction bases numbered 8, after V lost 5 bases and J lost 0 bases. The CDR3 has 17 amino acids. DNA for the CDR3: TGTGCCAGTAGTGCCCGGGACAGGGGGATTTTGAACACTGAAGCTTTCTTT. It translates to CASSARDRGILNTEAFF. Variable domain in full (rest from reference TRBV19 and TRBJ1-1): DGGITQSPKYLFRKEGQNVTLSCEQNLNHDAMYWYRQDPGQGLRLIYYSQIVNDFQKGDIAEGYSVSREKKESFPLTVTSAQKNPTAFYLCASSARDRGILNTEAFFGQGTRLTVV.